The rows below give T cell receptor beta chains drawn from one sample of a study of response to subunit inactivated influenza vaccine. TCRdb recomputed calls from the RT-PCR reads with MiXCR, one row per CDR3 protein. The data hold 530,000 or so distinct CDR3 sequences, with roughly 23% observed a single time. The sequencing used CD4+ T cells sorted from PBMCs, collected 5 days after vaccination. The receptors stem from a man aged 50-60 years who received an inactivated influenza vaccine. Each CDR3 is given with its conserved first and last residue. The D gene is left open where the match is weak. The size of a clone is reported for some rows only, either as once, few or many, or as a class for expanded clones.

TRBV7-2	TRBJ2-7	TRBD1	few	TGTGCCAGCAGCCTCCGCCTCCGGGACAGGGGACTTTACGAGCAGTACTTC	CASSLRLRDRGLYEQYF
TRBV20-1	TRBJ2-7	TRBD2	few	TGCAGTTCTAGCGGGCCCCGGGGCGAGCAGTACTTC	CSSSGPRGEQYF
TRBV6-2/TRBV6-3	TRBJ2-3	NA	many	TGTGCCAGCAGTCCCAGAGCGGGTGTCTCGTATACGCAGTATTTT	CASSPRAGVSYTQYF
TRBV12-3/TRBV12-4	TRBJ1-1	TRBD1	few	TGTGCCAGCAGCCAAAGGGGACAGGGAGGAACTGAAGCTTTCTTT	CASSQRGQGGTEAFF
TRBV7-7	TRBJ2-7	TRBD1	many	TGTGCCAGCAGCTTAGGACCGGGACAGGGGTACGAGCAGTACTTC	CASSLGPGQGYEQYF
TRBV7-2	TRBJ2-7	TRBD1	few	TGTGCCAGCAGCCAGACCGGGACAGGACGGTACGAGCAGTACTTC	CASSQTGTGRYEQYF
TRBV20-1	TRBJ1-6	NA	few	TGCAGTGCTGAAGGGCGCCTTAATTCACCCCTCCACTTT	CSAEGRLNSPLHF
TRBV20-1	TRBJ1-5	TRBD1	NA	TGCAGTGCTAAGGACAGGGACGGCAATCAGCCCCAGCATTTT	CSAKDRDGNQPQHF
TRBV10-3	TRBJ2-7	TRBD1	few	TGTGCCATCAGCCGGGACAGTTACTACGAGCAGTACTTC	CAISRDSYYEQYF
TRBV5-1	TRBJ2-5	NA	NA	TGCGCCAGCAGGGGCGGAGAAATTAAAGAGACCCAGTACTTC	CASRGGEIKETQYF
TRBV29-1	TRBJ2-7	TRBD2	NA	TGCAGCGCTCTAGCGGGAGGGAACTACGAGCAGTACTTC	CSALAGGNYEQYF
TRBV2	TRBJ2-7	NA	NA	TGTGCCAGCAGTGATCTTTCCTACGAGCAGTACTTC	CASSDLSYEQYF
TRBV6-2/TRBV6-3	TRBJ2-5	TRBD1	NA	TGTGCCAGCAGTTACCAGGGGGCAGGAGAGACCCAGTACTTC	CASSYQGAGETQYF
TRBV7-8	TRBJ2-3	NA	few	TGTGCCAGCAGCTTAGATCGGAAGAGATCCAGGTATTTT	CASSLDRKRSRYF
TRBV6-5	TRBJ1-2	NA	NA	TGTGCCAGCAGTTACCCGGCCGGGGGGAACTATGGCTACACCTTC	CASSYPAGGNYGYTF
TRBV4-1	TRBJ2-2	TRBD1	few	TGCGCCAGCAGCCAAGATAAGGGGGCTAACACCGGGGAGCTGTTTTTT	CASSQDKGANTGELFF
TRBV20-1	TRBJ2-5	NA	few	TGCAGTGCTGCCCCTCGGGTTTGGAGAGAGACCCAGTACTTC	CSAAPRVWRETQYF
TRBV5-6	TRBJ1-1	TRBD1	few	TGTGCCAGCAGCCTCCGGAGGACAGGGGGGAACACTGAAGCTTTCTTT	CASSLRRTGGNTEAFF
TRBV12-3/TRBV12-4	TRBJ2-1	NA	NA	TGTGCCAGCAGTTTCGACGATTTGGGGGGTAGATCCTACAATGAGCAGTTCTTC	CASSFDDLGGRSYNEQFF
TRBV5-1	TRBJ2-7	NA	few	TGCGCCAGCAGCTTGGACGTGACAAGCTCCTACGAGCAGTACTTC	CASSLDVTSSYEQYF
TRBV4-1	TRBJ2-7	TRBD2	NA	TGCGCCAGCAGCCCCGGGGTAGCGGGGGTCTTTGGGACGCAGTACTTC	CASSPGVAGVFGTQYF
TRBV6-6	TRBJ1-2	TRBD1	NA	TGTGCCAGCAGGTCGGACAGGGTGTATGGCTACACCTTC	CASRSDRVYGYTF
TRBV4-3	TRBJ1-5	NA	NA	TGCGCCAGCAGCCAAGTTTTGGGTCAGCCCCAGCATTTT	CASSQVLGQPQHF